This is a list of T cell receptor beta chains from one sample in a study of shared T cell receptors in the human thymus. The assay was immunoSEQ multiplex PCR, and TCRdb's table has in-frame clones only and misses some. The data show about 380,000 clones, more than 85% seen once. The sequencing sample was made of thymocytes. Source of these receptors: a human donor. Both conserved end residues are part of each CDR3. Each record gives: D gene, clone size, J gene, V gene, CDR3 DNA, CDR3 protein. The D gene is left open where the match is weak. Size tells how often a clone was seen (once, few, many) or the class of an expanded clone, and some rows leave it out.

D: NA; size: NA; J: TRBJ1-5; V: TRBV27; DNA: TGTGCCAGCAGTTTATCCCTCCCTAGCAATCAGCCCCAGCATTTT; CDR3: CASSLSLPSNQPQHF
D: TRBD1; size: NA; J: TRBJ1-3; V: TRBV4-1; DNA: TGCGCCAGCAGCCGAATCGGACAGGGGGATGGAAACACCATATATTTT; CDR3: CASSRIGQGDGNTIYF
D: TRBD2; size: NA; J: TRBJ2-3; V: TRBV19; DNA: TGTGCCAGTAGTCCACCCGGGACTAGCGGGAGGGCCCACAATACGCAGTATTTT; CDR3: CASSPPGTSGRAHNTQYF
D: TRBD2; size: once; J: TRBJ2-2; V: TRBV27; DNA: TGTGCCAGCAGTTTAACCCTAGCGGGATACACCGGGGAGCTGTTTTTT; CDR3: CASSLTLAGYTGELFF
D: NA; size: NA; J: TRBJ2-3; V: TRBV15; DNA: TGTGCCACCAGCAGAGACCCGCACGGCACAGATACGCAGTATTTT; CDR3: CATSRDPHGTDTQYF
D: TRBD2; size: NA; J: TRBJ2-1; V: TRBV6-5; DNA: TGTGCCAGCAGTTCCCTTAGCGGGAGCGCCTACAATGAGCAGTTCTTC; CDR3: CASSSLSGSAYNEQFF
D: NA; size: NA; J: TRBJ1-5; V: TRBV7-9; DNA: TGTGCCAGCAGCTTAAGTGGAGGTCTTGGTGTTGGTAGCAATCAGCCCCAGCATTTT; CDR3: CASSLSGGLGVGSNQPQHF
D: NA; size: NA; J: TRBJ2-4; V: TRBV13; DNA: TGTGCCAGCAGCTCGTCAGGGGCGCTTCCAAACATTCAGTACTTC; CDR3: CASSSSGALPNIQYF
D: TRBD1; size: NA; J: TRBJ1-5; V: TRBV27; DNA: TGTGCCAGCAGTCCCCAGGGGGATCAGCCCCAGCATTTT; CDR3: CASSPQGDQPQHF
D: NA; size: NA; J: TRBJ1-5; V: TRBV7-3; DNA: TGTGCCAGCAGCTTAACCGGTGGGGGTCAGGGATGTCAGCCCCAGCATTTT; CDR3: CASSLTGGGQGCQPQHF
D: NA; size: NA; J: TRBJ2-1; V: TRBV4-1; DNA: TGCGCCAGCAGCCAAGTGTCGGACTCCGACAATGAGCAGTTCTTC; CDR3: CASSQVSDSDNEQFF
D: TRBD1; size: NA; J: TRBJ2-7; V: TRBV27; DNA: TGTGCCAGCAGTCCACGACAGGGCCTCTCCTACGAGCAGTACTTC; CDR3: CASSPRQGLSYEQYF
D: NA; size: NA; J: TRBJ1-1; V: TRBV6-5; DNA: TGTGCCAGCAGTTCCCCTATTTCATTGAACACTGAAGCTTTCTTT; CDR3: CASSSPISLNTEAFF
D: TRBD1; size: once; J: TRBJ2-7; V: TRBV11-2; DNA: TGTGCCAGCAGCTTAGTGGGACAGGGGAAAGGCGAGCAGTACTTC; CDR3: CASSLVGQGKGEQYF
D: NA; size: NA; J: TRBJ1-2; V: TRBV2; DNA: TGTGCCAGCAGTGAAGCGCAAGGGTTTCCTTATGGCTACACCTTC; CDR3: CASSEAQGFPYGYTF
D: TRBD2; size: NA; J: TRBJ2-5; V: TRBV30; DNA: TGTGCCTGGAGCCAGTACGGGGGACTAGCGGGAGGGCTAGAGACCCAGTACTTC; CDR3: CAWSQYGGLAGGLETQYF
D: TRBD1; size: NA; J: TRBJ2-7; V: TRBV5-1; DNA: TGCGCCAGCAGCTTGGAGCACCCAGGGGGTTCCCTCGAGCAGTACTTC; CDR3: CASSLEHPGGSLEQYF
D: NA; size: once; J: TRBJ2-7; V: TRBV7-2; DNA: TGTGCCAGCAGCTTAGAGGGCTACCCCTCCTACGAGCAGTACTTC; CDR3: CASSLEGYPSYEQYF
D: TRBD2; size: NA; J: TRBJ2-1; V: TRBV9; DNA: TGTGCCAGCAGCGTATGTAGCGGGAGTATTGTTGAGCAGTTCTTC; CDR3: CASSVCSGSIVEQFF
D: NA; size: NA; J: TRBJ2-3; V: TRBV7-9; DNA: TGTGCCAGCAGCCTCCCCCCGGGAGGCACAGATACGCAGTATTTT; CDR3: CASSLPPGGTDTQYF
D: TRBD1; size: NA; J: TRBJ1-5; V: TRBV4-1; DNA: TGCGCCAGCAGCCAGAAACAGGGGAGGAGCAATCAGCCCCAGCATTTT; CDR3: CASSQKQGRSNQPQHF
D: NA; size: NA; J: TRBJ1-4; V: TRBV5-1; DNA: TGCGCCAGCAGCCCGACATTGACCCCATCAACTAATGAAAAACTGTTTTTT; CDR3: CASSPTLTPSTNEKLFF
D: NA; size: NA; J: TRBJ2-3; V: TRBV4-3; DNA: TGCGCCAGCAGCCAAGCGGGGACCCGCACAGATACGCAGTATTTT; CDR3: CASSQAGTRTDTQYF
D: NA; size: NA; J: TRBJ1-1; V: TRBV29-1; DNA: TGCAGCGTTGAATCACGGCAGGGCCACACTGAAGCTTTCTTT; CDR3: CSVESRQGHTEAFF
D: TRBD1; size: NA; J: TRBJ2-1; V: TRBV15; DNA: TGTGCCACCAGGACGACAGGGAAAGGCAATGAGCAGTTCTTC; CDR3: CATRTTGKGNEQFF
D: TRBD1; size: NA; J: TRBJ1-5; V: TRBV6-1; DNA: TGTGCCAGCAGTCTGGGACAGGGATGCCGACAGCCCCAGCATTTT; CDR3: CASSLGQGCRQPQHF
D: NA; size: NA; J: TRBJ2-7; V: TRBV10-3; DNA: TGTGCCATCAGTGCACTCCGGGACAATCCCTTCAACTCCTACGAGCAGTACTTC; CDR3: CAISALRDNPFNSYEQYF
D: TRBD1; size: NA; J: TRBJ1-2; V: TRBV28; DNA: TGTGCCAGCAGGTTGGGGGCACAGGGGGCTATCTATGGCTACACCTTC; CDR3: CASRLGAQGAIYGYTF
D: NA; size: NA; J: TRBJ1-1; V: TRBV29-1; DNA: TGCAGCGTTGGGCGAGTTCTTAACACTGAAGCTTTCTTT; CDR3: CSVGRVLNTEAFF
D: TRBD1; size: NA; J: TRBJ2-1; V: TRBV9; DNA: TGTGCCAGCAACCTACTAGGGGAGACAGGGGGCGACGATGAGCAGTTCTTC; CDR3: CASNLLGETGGDDEQFF
D: TRBD2; size: NA; J: TRBJ2-5; V: TRBV30; DNA: TGTGCCTGGGAGCTGGACTTAGCGGGAGGTCAAGAGACCCAGTACTTC; CDR3: CAWELDLAGGQETQYF
D: TRBD2; size: NA; J: TRBJ2-2; V: TRBV5-1; DNA: TGCGCCAGCAGCCACGGGACTAGCGGGAGGCACAACTACACCGGGGAGCTGTTTTTT; CDR3: CASSHGTSGRHNYTGELFF
D: NA; size: NA; J: TRBJ1-5; V: TRBV7-8; DNA: TGTGCCAGCAGCTTCAGGGGCCCGGGCAATCAGCCCCAGCATTTT; CDR3: CASSFRGPGNQPQHF
D: TRBD2; size: NA; J: TRBJ2-3; V: TRBV11-1; DNA: TGTGCCAGCAGCCTAGAGGCCCCTGTGTTAGCGGGAAGCACAGATACGCAGTATTTT; CDR3: CASSLEAPVLAGSTDTQYF
D: NA; size: NA; J: TRBJ1-5; V: TRBV5-6; DNA: TGTGCCAGCAGCTTGGCCGGGACCGGTTATCAGCCCCAGCATTTT; CDR3: CASSLAGTGYQPQHF
D: TRBD1; size: few; J: TRBJ2-1; V: TRBV11-2; DNA: TGTGCCAGCAGCTACACAGGGGACAATGAGCAGTTCTTC; CDR3: CASSYTGDNEQFF
D: NA; size: NA; J: TRBJ1-1; V: TRBV7-2; DNA: TGTGCCAGCAGCTTAGCAGTATCAGGGTGGGAGAACACTGAAGCTTTCTTT; CDR3: CASSLAVSGWENTEAFF
D: NA; size: once; J: TRBJ2-7; V: TRBV7-9; DNA: TGTGCCAGCAGCTTAGCGCTTGTGGGGTCGTACGAGCAGTACTTC; CDR3: CASSLALVGSYEQYF
D: NA; size: NA; J: TRBJ2-3; V: TRBV28; DNA: TGTGCCAGCAGTTTCGGTCGCACAGATACGCAGTATTTT; CDR3: CASSFGRTDTQYF
D: TRBD2; size: NA; J: TRBJ2-5; V: TRBV4-3; DNA: TGCGCCAGCAGCCAAGCGACTAGCGGGAGCTTTAAGGGAGGGGAGACCCAGTACTTC; CDR3: CASSQATSGSFKGGETQYF
D: NA; size: NA; J: TRBJ1-4; V: TRBV7-9; DNA: TGTGCCAGCAGCCAAATCTCAGGAGACCGGAATGAAAAACTGTTTTTT; CDR3: CASSQISGDRNEKLFF
D: TRBD2; size: NA; J: TRBJ2-7; V: TRBV5-1; DNA: TGCGCCAGCAGTTGGGGACTAGCGGGCCCGGTAGGCTACGAGCAGTACTTC; CDR3: CASSWGLAGPVGYEQYF
D: TRBD2; size: NA; J: TRBJ2-7; V: TRBV6-5; DNA: TGTGCCAGCAGTTACGGGCTAGCGGGAGGAAACGAGCAGTACTTC; CDR3: CASSYGLAGGNEQYF
D: TRBD2; size: NA; J: TRBJ2-3; V: TRBV4-2; DNA: TGTGCCAGCAGCCCATCCCACGTTAGCGGGAGGTCAGATACGCAGTATTTT; CDR3: CASSPSHVSGRSDTQYF
D: TRBD1; size: NA; J: TRBJ2-5; V: TRBV5-1; DNA: TGCGCCAGCAGCTTGAACAGGGGGCGCGAGGAGACCCAGTACTTC; CDR3: CASSLNRGREETQYF